This T cell receptor beta chain originates from a study of response to subunit inactivated influenza vaccine. Broader study findings: The authors put forward the suggestion that each seasonal influenza vaccination may bring in only a limited number of new T cells.

One entry per CDR3 protein, called by TCRdb with MiXCR from the RT-PCR reads. The sample has roughly 650,000 distinct CDR3 sequences, less than 20% seen once. Trimming took off 0 bases at V and 4 bases at J, with 12 bases between the two ends. There are 14 residues in the CDR3. Germline CDR1 and CDR2: DFQATT and SNEGSKA (reference sequence). This clonotype was counted a few times. The antigen remains undetermined. The V gene is TRBV20-1, the J gene TRBJ1-1; D might be TRBD1 (5 bases). The specimen comprised PBMCs from blood, sampled less than 13 days after vaccination. This TCR was sampled from a man aged 50 to 60 who received an inactivated influenza vaccine. The CDR3 bases are TGCAGTGCTAGAGATGTAAGGGGAAGCACTGAAGCTTTCTTT. Translating gives CSARDVRGSTEAFF.